The 7 T cell receptor beta chains given below trace back to one sample, sequenced in a study of cytomegalovirus exposure and HLA in healthy donors. With 60 Vbeta and 13 Jbeta primers, the PCR was carried out. The table came from immunoSEQ multiplex PCR; TCRdb's copy has only in-frame clones and leaves some out. This sample carries around 150,000 clones, 60% to 80% of them seen once, and the ten largest clones take around 0.99%. The specimen was PBMCs. The receptors come from a male donor in good health and CMV-seronegative.

This chain connects TRBV6-1 to TRBJ1-6; D unclear. V was shortened by 0 bases and J by 10 bases, with 16 bases between the two germline ends. There are 16 residues in the CDR3. Germline CDR1 is MNHNS and CDR2 is SASEGT. The CDR3 spells CASSEARAVRNSPLHF. In DNA, the CDR3 is TGTGCCAGCAGTGAAGCGCGAGCTGTCAGGAACTCACCCCTCCACTTT.

The chain carries TRBV27 and TRBJ1-1, with D maybe TRBD1 (5 bases). The CDR3 is made up of 12 amino acids. The V end lost 0 bases, the J end lost 8 bases, and 7 bases lay between the germline ends. Looked up from germline, CDR1 is MNHEY and CDR2 is SMNVEV (reference sequence). The CDR3: CASSLSGREAFF. In DNA, the CDR3 is TGTGCCAGCAGTTTATCGGGGCGGGAAGCTTTCTTT.

This chain joins TRBV30 and TRBJ2-5; tentatively, D is TRBD2 (5 bases). The ends were cut back, 4 bases at V and 5 bases at J, with 11 bases in the middle. The CDR3 loop spans 12 amino acids. The germline gives CDR1 GTSNPN, CDR2 SVGIG (reference sequence). The CDR3 reads CAWTRVGETQYF. The CDR3 DNA sequence: TGTGCCTGGACGAGGGTAGGCGAGACCCAGTACTTC. Based on the CDR3 plus reference TRBV30 and TRBJ2-5, the full variable domain is SQTIHQWPATLVQPVGSPLSLECTVEGTSNPNLYWYRQAAGRGLQLLFYSVGIGQISSEVPQNLSASRPQDRQFILSSKKLLLSDSGFYLCAWTRVGETQYFGPGTRLLVL.

This rearrangement joins TRBV6-4 to TRBJ2-7, with D possibly TRBD2 on 5 matching bases. Trimming left V 2 bases short and J 5 bases short, with 22 bases between. The CDR3 has 17 residues. Germline assignment: CDR1 MRHNA and CDR2 SNTAGT. The CDR3 is CASSDVLWGSAGDEQYF. The CDR3 bases are TGTGCCAGCAGTGACGTGCTTTGGGGATCGGCGGGCGACGAGCAGTACTTC.

This chain uses TRBV11-2 with TRBJ1-1; D gene ambiguous. Trimming removed 7 bases from V and 2 bases from J, with 17 bases in between. The CDR3 extends over 15 amino acids. The germline V gene has CDR1 SGHAT and CDR2 FQNNGV. The CDR3 here is CASTWSSSTNTEAFF. CDR3 nucleotides: TGTGCCAGCACCTGGTCTAGCAGTACTAACACTGAAGCTTTCTTT.

This rearrangement joins TRBV19 to TRBJ2-7; no clear D gene. Germline V lookup: CDR1 LNHDA, CDR2 SQIVND (reference sequence). The CDR3 sequence is 15 residues long. V dropped 3 bases and J dropped 2 bases, with 14 bases sitting between them. The CDR3 reads CASSMVADKTYEQYF. The DNA for the CDR3 is TGTGCCAGTAGTATGGTAGCTGATAAGACCTACGAGCAGTACTTC.

V and J are TRBV5-1 and TRBJ2-5; 8 bases align to TRBD2. Looked up from germline, CDR1 is SGHRS and CDR2 is YFSETQ. The CDR3 sequence is 14 residues long. J gave up 5 bases and V 4 bases, and 7 bases lay outside the gene matches. CDR3 in amino acids: CASSLGGGPETQYF. The CDR3 DNA is TGCGCCAGCAGCCTCGGGGGGGGGCCGGAGACCCAGTACTTC.